The clone carrying this T cell receptor (beta chain) was recorded once. Its specificity is unknown. These data are taken from a study of a mutant IDH1 vaccine in newly diagnosed glioma. Method: immunoSEQ multiplex PCR; TCRdb's copy keeps in-frame clones and lacks some. The profile shows about 64,000 clones, roughly 84% of them singletons. Time point given: week 11, during vaccination. What each vaccine dose contained was 300 ug of mutant IDH1 20-mer peptide, accompanied by topical imiquimod. The CDR3 sequence is 15 residues long. CDR1 and CDR2 (germline): SEHNR, FQNEAQ (reference sequence). Trimming removed 4 bases from V and 5 bases from J, with 14 bases in between.

The material sequenced was PBMCs, taken from a glioma patient whose treatment included an IDH1 peptide vaccine. The clonotype comes from a woman in her forties or fifties with glioma. The J gene is TRBJ2-2, the V gene TRBV7-9, with TRBD1 as a possible D gene (6 bases). CDR3 sequence: CASSSRGWGTGELFF. DNA of the CDR3: TGTGCCAGCAGCTCCAGGGGCTGGGGGACCGGGGAGCTGTTTTTT. The full variable domain, in which reference TRBV7-9 and TRBJ2-2 provide the parts outside the CDR3, is DTGVSQNPRHKITKRGQNVTFRCDPISEHNRLYWYRQTLGQGPEFLTYFQNEAQLEKSRLLSDRFSAERPKGSFSTLEIQRTEQGDSAMYLCASSSRGWGTGELFFGEGSRLTVL.